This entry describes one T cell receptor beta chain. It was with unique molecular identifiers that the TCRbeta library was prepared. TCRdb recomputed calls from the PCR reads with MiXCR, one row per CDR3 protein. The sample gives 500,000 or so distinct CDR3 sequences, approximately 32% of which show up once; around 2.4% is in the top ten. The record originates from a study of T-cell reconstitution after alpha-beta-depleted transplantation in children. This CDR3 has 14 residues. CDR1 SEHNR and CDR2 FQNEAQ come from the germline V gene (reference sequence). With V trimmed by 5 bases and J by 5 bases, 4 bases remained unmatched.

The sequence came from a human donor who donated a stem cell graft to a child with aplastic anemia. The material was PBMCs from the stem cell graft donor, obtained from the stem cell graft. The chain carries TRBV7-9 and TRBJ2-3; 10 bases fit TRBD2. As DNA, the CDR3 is TGTGCCAGCAGCCAAGTAGCGGGAGGAGATACGCAGTATTTT. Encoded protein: CASSQVAGGDTQYF.